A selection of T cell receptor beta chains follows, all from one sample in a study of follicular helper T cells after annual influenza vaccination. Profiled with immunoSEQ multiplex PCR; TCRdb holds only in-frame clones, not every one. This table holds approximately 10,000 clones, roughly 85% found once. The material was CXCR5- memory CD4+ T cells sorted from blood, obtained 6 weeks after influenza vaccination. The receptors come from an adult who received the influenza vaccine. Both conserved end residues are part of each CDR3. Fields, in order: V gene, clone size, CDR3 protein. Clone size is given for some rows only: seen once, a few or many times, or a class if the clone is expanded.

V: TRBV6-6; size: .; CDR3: CATTGTDYGYTF
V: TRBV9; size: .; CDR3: CASSVEGGWSTEAFF
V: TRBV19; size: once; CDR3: CASSIIPLNQPQHF
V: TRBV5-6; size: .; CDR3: CASSLPGRAFYGYTF
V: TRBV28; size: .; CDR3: CASSRGQGVNQPQHF
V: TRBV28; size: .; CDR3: CASSLQGTYEQYF
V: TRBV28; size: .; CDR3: CASGPGHNTDTQYF
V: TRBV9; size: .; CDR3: CASSAGQSYNSPLHF
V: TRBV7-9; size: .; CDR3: CASSFVDLGAGELFF
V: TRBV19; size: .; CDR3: CASGTSGNNEQFF
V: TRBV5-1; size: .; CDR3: CASSPEGSNYGYTF
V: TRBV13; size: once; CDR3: CASSLAGTPYEQYF
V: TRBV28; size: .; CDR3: CASSIMITQETQYF
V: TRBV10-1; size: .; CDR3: CASTTSLTDTQYF
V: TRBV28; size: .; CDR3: CASSLGQGMNTEAFF
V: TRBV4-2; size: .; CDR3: CASSQDSRAGDEQFF
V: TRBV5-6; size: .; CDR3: CASSLFSRSAGNTIYF
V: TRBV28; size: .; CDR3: CASSLGGDSNQPQHF
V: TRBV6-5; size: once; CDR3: CASRVGGANTEAFF
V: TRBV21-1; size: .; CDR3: CASSKFRLNQPQHF
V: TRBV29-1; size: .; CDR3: CSAELGQETQYF
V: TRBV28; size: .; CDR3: CASSPITGFPGNTIYF
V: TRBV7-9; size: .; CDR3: CASSWWTGGTDTQYF
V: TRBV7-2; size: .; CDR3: CASSLRYEQYF
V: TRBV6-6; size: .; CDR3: CASSYGLGNQPQHF
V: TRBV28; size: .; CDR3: CASSLWGTEEKLFF
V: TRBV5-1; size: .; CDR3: CASSILLNTEAFF
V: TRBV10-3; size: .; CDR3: CAISGVLYEQYF